This T cell receptor beta chain was documented in a study of cytomegalovirus exposure and HLA in healthy donors. Repertoires were generated with immunoSEQ multiplex PCR, while TCRdb's copy carries only in-frame clones and drops some. The sample has 200,000 or so clones, just over 90% seen once. CDR1 and CDR2 (germline): SQVTM, ANQGSEA. V shed 6 bases and J 3 bases; nucleotides not matched to a gene: 10. There are 16 residues in the CDR3. The sample comprised PBMCs. This receptor was obtained from a young woman in good health and CMV-seronegative. The rearrangement joins TRBV29-1 to TRBJ2-1; TRBD2 agrees at 11 bases. The CDR3 DNA reads as TGCAGCGTATCGACTAGCGGGACCGTCTACTACAATGAGCAGTTCTTC. Amino acids: CSVSTSGTVYYNEQFF.